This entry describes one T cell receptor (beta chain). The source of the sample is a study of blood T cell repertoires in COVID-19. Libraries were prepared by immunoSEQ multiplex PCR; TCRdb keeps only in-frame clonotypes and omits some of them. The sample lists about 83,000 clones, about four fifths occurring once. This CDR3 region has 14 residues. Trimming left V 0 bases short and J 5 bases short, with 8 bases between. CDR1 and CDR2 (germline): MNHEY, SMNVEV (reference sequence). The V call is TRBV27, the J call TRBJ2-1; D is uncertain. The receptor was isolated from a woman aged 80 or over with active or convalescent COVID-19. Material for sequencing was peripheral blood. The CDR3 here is CASSLSRPHNEQFF. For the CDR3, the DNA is TGTGCCAGCAGTTTATCGCGGCCCCACAATGAGCAGTTCTTC.